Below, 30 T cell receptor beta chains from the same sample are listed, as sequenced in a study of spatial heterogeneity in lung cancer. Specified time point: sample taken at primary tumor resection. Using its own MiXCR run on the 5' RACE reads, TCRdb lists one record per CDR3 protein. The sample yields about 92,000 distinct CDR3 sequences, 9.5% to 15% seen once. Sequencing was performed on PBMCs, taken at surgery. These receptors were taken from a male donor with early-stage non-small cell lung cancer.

CDR3 protein: CASSQEGREGSDTQYF. The CDR3 nucleotides read TGCGCCAGCAGCCAAGAGGGTCGGGAGGGCTCAGATACGCAGTATTTT. The chain employs TRBV4-3 and TRBJ2-3, with 8 nucleotides matching TRBD2. Germline V gene lookup returns CDR1 LGHNA and CDR2 YSLEER. Trimming at V came to 0 bases and at J to 4 bases, leaving 6 bases not matched to a gene. The CDR3 length is 16 residues.

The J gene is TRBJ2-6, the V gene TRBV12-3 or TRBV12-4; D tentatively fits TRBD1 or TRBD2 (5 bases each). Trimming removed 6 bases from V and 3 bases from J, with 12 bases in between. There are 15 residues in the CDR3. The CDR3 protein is CASSSRGVGANVLTF. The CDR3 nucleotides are TGTGCCAGCAGCTCCCGAGGGGTTGGGGCCAACGTCCTGACTTTC.

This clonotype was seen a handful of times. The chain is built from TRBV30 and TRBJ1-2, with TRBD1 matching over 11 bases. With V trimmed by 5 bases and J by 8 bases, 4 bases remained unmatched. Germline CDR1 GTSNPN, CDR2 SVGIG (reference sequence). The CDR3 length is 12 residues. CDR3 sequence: CAWSGTGGGYTF. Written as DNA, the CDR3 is TGTGCCTGGTCCGGGACAGGGGGAGGCTACACCTTC.

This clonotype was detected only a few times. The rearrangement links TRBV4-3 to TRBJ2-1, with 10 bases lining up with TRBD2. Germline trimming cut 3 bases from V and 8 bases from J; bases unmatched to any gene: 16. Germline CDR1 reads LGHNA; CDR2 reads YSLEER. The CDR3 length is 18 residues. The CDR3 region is CASSQRPSGGALSYEQFF. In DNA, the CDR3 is TGCGCCAGCAGCCAGCGTCCCAGCGGGGGGGCCTTATCCTATGAGCAGTTCTTC.

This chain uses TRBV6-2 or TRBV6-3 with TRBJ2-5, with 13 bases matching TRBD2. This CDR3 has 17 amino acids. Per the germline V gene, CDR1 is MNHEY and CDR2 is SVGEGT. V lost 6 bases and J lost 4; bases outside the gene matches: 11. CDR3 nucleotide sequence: TGTGCCAGCAGCCCTTATCGGACTAGCGGGAGTGGAGAGACCCAGTACTTC. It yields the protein CASSPYRTSGSGETQYF.

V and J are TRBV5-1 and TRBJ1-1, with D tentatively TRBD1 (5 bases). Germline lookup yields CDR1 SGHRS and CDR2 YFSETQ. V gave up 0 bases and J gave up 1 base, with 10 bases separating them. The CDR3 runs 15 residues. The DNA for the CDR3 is TGCGCCAGCAGCTTGGTCGCAGGGCAGAACACTGAAGCTTTCTTT. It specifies CASSLVAGQNTEAFF.

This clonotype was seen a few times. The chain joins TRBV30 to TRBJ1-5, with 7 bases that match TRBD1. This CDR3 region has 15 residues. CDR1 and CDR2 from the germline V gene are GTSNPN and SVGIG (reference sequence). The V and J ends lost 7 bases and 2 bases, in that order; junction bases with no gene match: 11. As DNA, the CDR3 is TGTGCCTATGGCCAAGGGGGCGGCGGCAATCAGCCCCAGCATTTT. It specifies CAYGQGGGGNQPQHF.

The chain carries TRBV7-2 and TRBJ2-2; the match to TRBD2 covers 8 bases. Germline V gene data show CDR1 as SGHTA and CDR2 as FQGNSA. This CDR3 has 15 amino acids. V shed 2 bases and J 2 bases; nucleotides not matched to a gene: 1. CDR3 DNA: TGTGCCAGCAGCTTAACTAGCGGCAACACCGGGGAGCTGTTTTTT. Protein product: CASSLTSGNTGELFF.

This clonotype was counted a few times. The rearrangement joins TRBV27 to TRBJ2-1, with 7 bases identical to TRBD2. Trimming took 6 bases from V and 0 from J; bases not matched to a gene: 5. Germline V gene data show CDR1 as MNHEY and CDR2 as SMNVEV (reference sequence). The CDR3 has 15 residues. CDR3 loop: CASSRERGSYNEQFF. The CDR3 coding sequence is TGTGCCAGCAGCAGGGAGCGGGGCTCCTACAATGAGCAGTTCTTC.

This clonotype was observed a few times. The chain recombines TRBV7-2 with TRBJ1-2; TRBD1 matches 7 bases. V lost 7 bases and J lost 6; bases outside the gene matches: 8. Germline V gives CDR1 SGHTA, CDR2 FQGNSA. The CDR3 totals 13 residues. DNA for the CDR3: TGTGCCAGCACCCGAGACAGGGACCATGGCTACACCTTC. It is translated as CASTRDRDHGYTF.

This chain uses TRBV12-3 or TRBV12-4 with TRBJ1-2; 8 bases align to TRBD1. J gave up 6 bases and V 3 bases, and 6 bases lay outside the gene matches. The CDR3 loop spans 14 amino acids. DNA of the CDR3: TGTGCCAGCAGTTTTCAGGGGACAGGCCATGGCTACACCTTC. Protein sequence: CASSFQGTGHGYTF.

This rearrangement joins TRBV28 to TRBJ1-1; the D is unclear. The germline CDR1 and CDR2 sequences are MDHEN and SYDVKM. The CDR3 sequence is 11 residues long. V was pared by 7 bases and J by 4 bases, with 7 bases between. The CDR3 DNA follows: TGTGCCAGCACCCGCGGCACTGAAGCTTTCTTT. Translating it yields CASTRGTEAFF.

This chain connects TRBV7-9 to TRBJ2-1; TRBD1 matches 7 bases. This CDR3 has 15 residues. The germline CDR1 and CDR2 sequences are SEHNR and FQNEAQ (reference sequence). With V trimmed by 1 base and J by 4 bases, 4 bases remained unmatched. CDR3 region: CASSLDGTAYNEQFF. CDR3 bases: TGTGCCAGCAGCTTAGACGGGACAGCTTACAATGAGCAGTTCTTC. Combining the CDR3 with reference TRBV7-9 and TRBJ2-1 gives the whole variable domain DTGVSQNPRHKITKRGQNVTFRCDPISEHNRLYWYRQTLGQGPEFLTYFQNEAQLEKSRLLSDRFSAERPKGSFSTLEIQRTEQGDSAMYLCASSLDGTAYNEQFFGPGTRLTVL.

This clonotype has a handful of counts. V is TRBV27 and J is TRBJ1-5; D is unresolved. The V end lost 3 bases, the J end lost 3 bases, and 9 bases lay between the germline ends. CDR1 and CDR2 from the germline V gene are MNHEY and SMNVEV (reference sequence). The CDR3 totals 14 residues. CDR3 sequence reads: CASSFVPNNQPQHF. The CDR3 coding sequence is TGTGCCAGCAGTTTTGTGCCGAACAATCAGCCCCAGCATTTT.

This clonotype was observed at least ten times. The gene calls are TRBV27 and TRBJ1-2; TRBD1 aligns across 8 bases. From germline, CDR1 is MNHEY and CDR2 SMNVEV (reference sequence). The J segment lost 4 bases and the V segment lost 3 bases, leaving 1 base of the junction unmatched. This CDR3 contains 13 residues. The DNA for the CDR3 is TGTGCCAGCAGTTTGGGGACAGGCTATGGCTACACCTTC. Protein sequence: CASSLGTGYGYTF.

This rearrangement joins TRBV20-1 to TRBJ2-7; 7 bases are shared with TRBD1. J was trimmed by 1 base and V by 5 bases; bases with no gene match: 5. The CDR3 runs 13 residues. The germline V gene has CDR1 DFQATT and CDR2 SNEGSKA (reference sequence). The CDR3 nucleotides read TGCAGTGCTCGGGACAGTGATTCCTACGAGCAGTACTTC. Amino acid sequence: CSARDSDSYEQYF.

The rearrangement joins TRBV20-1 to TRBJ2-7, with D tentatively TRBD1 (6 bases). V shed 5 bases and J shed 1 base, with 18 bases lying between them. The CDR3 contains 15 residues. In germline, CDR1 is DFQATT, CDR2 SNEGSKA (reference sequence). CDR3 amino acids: CSAEKSRQVSYEQYF. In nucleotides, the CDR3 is TGCAGTGCTGAGAAGTCCCGACAGGTATCCTACGAGCAGTACTTC.

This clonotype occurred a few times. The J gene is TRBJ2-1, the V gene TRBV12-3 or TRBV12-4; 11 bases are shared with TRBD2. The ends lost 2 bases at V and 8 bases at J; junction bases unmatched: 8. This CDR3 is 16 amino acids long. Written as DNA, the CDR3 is TGTGCCAGCAGTTTACTCACTAGCGGGAGTAGGGATGAGCAGTTCTTC. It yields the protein CASSLLTSGSRDEQFF.

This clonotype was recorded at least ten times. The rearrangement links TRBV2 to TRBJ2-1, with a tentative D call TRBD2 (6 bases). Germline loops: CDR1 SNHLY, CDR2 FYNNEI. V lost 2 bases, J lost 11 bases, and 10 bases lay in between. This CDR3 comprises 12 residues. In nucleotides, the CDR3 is TGTGCCAGCAGTGAATGGCGGGGCAAGCAGTTCTTC. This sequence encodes CASSEWRGKQFF.

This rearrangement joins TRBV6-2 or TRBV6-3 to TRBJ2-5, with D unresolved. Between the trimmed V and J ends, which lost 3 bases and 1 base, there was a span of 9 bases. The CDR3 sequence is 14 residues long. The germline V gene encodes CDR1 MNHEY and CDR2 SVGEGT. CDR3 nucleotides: TGTGCCAGCAGTTATGCAGCGTTCCAAGAGACCCAGTACTTC. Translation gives CASSYAAFQETQYF.

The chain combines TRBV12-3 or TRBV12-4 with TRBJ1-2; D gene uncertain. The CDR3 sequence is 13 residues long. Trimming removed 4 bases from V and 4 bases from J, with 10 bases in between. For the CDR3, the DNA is TGTGCCAGCAGTTCTCGTTTAGGCTATGGCTACACCTTC. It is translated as CASSSRLGYGYTF.

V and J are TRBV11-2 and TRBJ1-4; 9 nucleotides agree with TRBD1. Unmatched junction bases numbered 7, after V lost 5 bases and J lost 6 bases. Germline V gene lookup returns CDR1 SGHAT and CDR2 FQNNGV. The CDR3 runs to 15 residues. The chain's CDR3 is CASSPRRTGDEKLFF. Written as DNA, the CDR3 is TGTGCCAGCAGCCCCCGGAGGACAGGGGATGAAAAACTGTTTTTT.

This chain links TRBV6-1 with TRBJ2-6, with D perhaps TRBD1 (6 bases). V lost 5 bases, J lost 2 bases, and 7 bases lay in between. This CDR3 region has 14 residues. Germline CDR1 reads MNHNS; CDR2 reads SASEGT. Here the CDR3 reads CASSTGTGANVLTF. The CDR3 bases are TGTGCCAGCAGTACAGGGACTGGGGCCAACGTCCTGACTTTC.

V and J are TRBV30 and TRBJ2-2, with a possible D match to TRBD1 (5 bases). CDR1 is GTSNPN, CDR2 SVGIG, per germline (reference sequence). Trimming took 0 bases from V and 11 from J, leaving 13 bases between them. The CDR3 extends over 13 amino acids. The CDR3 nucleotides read TGTGCCTGGAGTGTAGCTCAAGACAGCGAGCTGTTTTTT. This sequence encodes CAWSVAQDSELFF.

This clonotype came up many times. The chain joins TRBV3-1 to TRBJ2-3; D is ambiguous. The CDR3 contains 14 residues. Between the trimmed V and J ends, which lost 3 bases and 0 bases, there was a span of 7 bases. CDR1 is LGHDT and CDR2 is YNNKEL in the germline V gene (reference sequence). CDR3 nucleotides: TGTGCCAGCAGCCAGGCACCTAGCACAGATACGCAGTATTTT. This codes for CASSQAPSTDTQYF.

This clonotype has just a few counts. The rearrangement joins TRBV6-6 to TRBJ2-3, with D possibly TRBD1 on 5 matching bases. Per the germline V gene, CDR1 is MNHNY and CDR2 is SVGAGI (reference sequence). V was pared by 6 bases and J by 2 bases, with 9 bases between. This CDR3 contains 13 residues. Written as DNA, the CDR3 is TGTGCCAGCAGACAGGAACACACAGATACGCAGTATTTT. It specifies CASRQEHTDTQYF.

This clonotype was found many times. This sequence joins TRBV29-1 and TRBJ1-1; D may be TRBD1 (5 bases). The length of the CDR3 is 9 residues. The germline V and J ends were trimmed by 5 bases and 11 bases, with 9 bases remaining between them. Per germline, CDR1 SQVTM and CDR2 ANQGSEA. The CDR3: CSVRGEAFF. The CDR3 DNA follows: TGCAGCGTTCGAGGGGAGGCTTTCTTT. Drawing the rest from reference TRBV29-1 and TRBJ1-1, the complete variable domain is SAVISQKPSRDICQRGTSLTIQCQVDSQVTMMFWYRQQPGQSLTLIATANQGSEATYESGFVIDKFPISRPNLTFSTLTVSNMSPEDSSIYLCSVRGEAFFGQGTRLTVV.

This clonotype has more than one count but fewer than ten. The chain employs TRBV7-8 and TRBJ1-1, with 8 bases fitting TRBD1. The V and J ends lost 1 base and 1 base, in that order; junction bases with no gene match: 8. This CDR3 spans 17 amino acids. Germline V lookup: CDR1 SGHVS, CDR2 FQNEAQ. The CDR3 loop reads CASSLVSAGGTNTEAFF. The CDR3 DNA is TGTGCCAGCAGCTTAGTTTCGGCAGGGGGCACGAACACTGAAGCTTTCTTT.

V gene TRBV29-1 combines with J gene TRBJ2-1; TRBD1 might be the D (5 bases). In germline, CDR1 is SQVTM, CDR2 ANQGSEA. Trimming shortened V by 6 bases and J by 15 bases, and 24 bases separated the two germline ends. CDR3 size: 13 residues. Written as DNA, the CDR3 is TGCAGCGTCGGAACGACAGACTCTGGGAAGGGGTTCTTC. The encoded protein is CSVGTTDSGKGFF.

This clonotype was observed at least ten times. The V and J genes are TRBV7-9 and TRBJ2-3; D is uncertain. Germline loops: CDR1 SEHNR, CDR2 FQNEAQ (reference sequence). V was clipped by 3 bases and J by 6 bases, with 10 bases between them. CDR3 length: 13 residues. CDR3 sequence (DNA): TGTGCCAGCAGCTTGGGGTCGGAGGATACGCAGTATTTT. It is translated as CASSLGSEDTQYF.